One and the same sample provided the 2 T cell receptor beta chains below, sequenced in a study of blood T cell repertoires in COVID-19. Data came from immunoSEQ multiplex PCR; TCRdb stores just in-frame clones and leaves some out. This sample carries about 41,000 clones, around 88% of them seen once, and the ten largest clones take around 42%. The specimen sequenced was peripheral blood. These receptors originate from a woman of 80 years or more with active or convalescent COVID-19.

This CDR3 reads CASSSHQTGELFF. Here the CDR3 DNA reads TGTGCCAGCAGTTCACATCAGACCGGGGAGCTGTTTTTT. The V and J genes are TRBV6-5 and TRBJ2-2; D is uncertain. Trimming left V 4 bases short and J 5 bases short, with 8 bases between. CDR3 length: 13 residues. Germline V gives CDR1 MNHEY, CDR2 SVGAGI.

V and J are TRBV6-6 and TRBJ1-2; 9 bases match TRBD1. CDR3 length: 15 amino acids. Trimming took 6 bases from V and 2 from J; bases not matched to a gene: 7. CDR1 is MNHNY, CDR2 SVGAGI, per germline (reference sequence). The CDR3 reads CASRSTGGSNYGYTF. The CDR3 DNA reads as TGTGCCAGCAGATCGACAGGGGGGAGCAACTATGGCTACACCTTC.